The 22 T cell receptor beta chains listed next were all sequenced from one sample in a study of T cells in narcolepsy. Produced via immunoSEQ multiplex PCR; TCRdb's table is partial and in-frame only. The sample carries over 30,000 clones, about nine tenths recorded once. Specimen: CD45RA- memory CD4+ T cells from PBMCs. These TCRs come from a human donor with narcolepsy.

This clone showed up just a few times. The chain joins TRBV6-1 to TRBJ2-1; possibly TRBD2 for D (6 bases). CDR1 is MNHNS, CDR2 SASEGT, per germline. V was pared by 3 bases and J by 2 bases, with 14 bases between. This CDR3 region has 16 residues. The CDR3 loop reads CASSDNMGRTYNEQFF. CDR3 in DNA: TGTGCCAGCAGTGACAATATGGGGAGGACCTACAATGAGCAGTTCTTC.

With respect to this clone: The same CDR3 also results from other DNA sequences found in this sample. V is TRBV7-2 and J is TRBJ1-6; 7 positions agree with TRBD1. V shed 5 bases and J 10 bases; nucleotides not matched to a gene: 11. Germline CDR1 reads SGHTA; CDR2 reads FQGNSA. The CDR3 runs to 15 residues. CDR3 bases: TGTGCCAGCAGCCTTTTGACAGGGCTGGGGTCACCCCTCCACTTT. Its translation: CASSLLTGLGSPLHF.

The CDR3 DNA reads TGTGCCAGCATCTTGACTCCCCTAGCAAGAGAGACCCAGTACTTC. Amino acid sequence: CASILTPLARETQYF. The chain uses TRBV6-6 and TRBJ2-5; D perhaps matches TRBD2 (5 bases). This CDR3 region has 15 residues. V was shortened by 7 bases and J by 4 bases, with 19 bases between the two germline ends. The germline gives CDR1 MNHNY, CDR2 SVGAGI (reference sequence).

V usage is TRBV5-4 and J usage is TRBJ2-1; 9 bases align to TRBD2. From germline, CDR1 is SGHNT and CDR2 YYREEE (reference sequence). This CDR3 is 16 amino acids long. Germline trimming cut 2 bases from V and 9 bases from J; bases unmatched to any gene: 12. The CDR3 nucleotides read TGTGCCAGCAGCTTCCCTAGCGGGGCCTTGGGGGGTGAGCAGTTCTTC. It translates to CASSFPSGALGGEQFF.

The chain couples TRBV18 to TRBJ1-1; tentatively, D is TRBD1 (6 bases). Trimming cost V 3 bases and J 3 bases, with 17 bases left between them. In germline, CDR1 is KGHSH, CDR2 LQKENI. The CDR3 is 16 amino acids. The CDR3 reads CASSPIPGARDTEAFF. CDR3 nucleotides: TGTGCCAGCTCACCTATACCGGGGGCTCGGGACACTGAAGCTTTCTTT.

The J gene is TRBJ1-2, the V gene TRBV5-6; a possible D gene is TRBD1 (5 bases). Germline V lookup: CDR1 SGHDT, CDR2 YYEEEE. The CDR3 has 14 residues. V was trimmed by 7 bases and J by 0 bases, leaving 13 bases between them. This CDR3 reads CASLTGGSNYGYTF. The CDR3 coding sequence is TGTGCCAGCTTAACTGGGGGATCTAACTATGGCTACACCTTC.

The V gene is TRBV4-3, the J gene TRBJ2-2, with D tentatively TRBD2 (6 bases). The germline V gene encodes CDR1 LGHNA and CDR2 YSLEER. Trimming pared 1 base from V and 5 bases from J, leaving 17 bases between. CDR3 length: 17 residues. CDR3 in amino acids: CASSQGGLLRRTGELFF. The CDR3, as DNA: TGCGCCAGCAGCCAAGGGGGACTCCTGAGGAGGACCGGGGAGCTGTTTTTT.

The chain combines TRBV5-6 with TRBJ2-1; 9 nucleotides match TRBD1. The germline gives CDR1 SGHDT, CDR2 YYEEEE. The junction had 9 bases not matched to a gene; V was cut back by 4 bases and J by 4 bases. The CDR3 has 16 residues. The CDR3 reads CASSTGTGSVYNEQFF. The DNA of the CDR3 is TGTGCCAGCAGCACCGGGACAGGGTCGGTTTACAATGAGCAGTTCTTC. Filled out from reference TRBV5-6 and TRBJ2-1, the complete variable domain reads DAGVTQSPTHLIKTRGQQVTLRCSPKSGHDTVSWYQQALGQGPQFIFQYYEEEERQRGNFPDRFSGHQFPNYSSELNVNALLLGDSALYLCASSTGTGSVYNEQFFGPGTRLTVL.

The J gene is TRBJ2-5, the V gene TRBV7-2; D might be TRBD2 (6 bases). The length of the CDR3 is 14 residues. Looked up from germline, CDR1 is SGHTA and CDR2 is FQGNSA. Trimming shortened V by 7 bases and J by 2 bases, and 14 bases separated the two germline ends. CDR3 protein: CASTWMGGQETQYF. CDR3 coding DNA: TGTGCCAGCACCTGGATGGGAGGTCAAGAGACCCAGTACTTC.

V and J are TRBV7-2 and TRBJ2-3, with D possibly TRBD1 on 8 matching bases. V was cut by 5 bases and J by 4 bases, with 19 bases left in between. The CDR3 spans 16 residues. The germline gives CDR1 SGHTA, CDR2 FQGNSA. CDR3 in DNA: TGTGCCAGCAGCCGACAACAGGGGGGGAGGGCAGATACGCAGTATTTT. Protein: CASSRQQGGRADTQYF.

The chain combines TRBV30 with TRBJ1-1, with TRBD1 identical over 8 bases. The germline V gene encodes CDR1 GTSNPN and CDR2 SVGIG (reference sequence). V was pared by 3 bases and J by 5 bases, with 5 bases of the junction left unmatched. The CDR3 covers 13 residues. The CDR3 protein is CAWRGQGRTEAFF. In DNA, the CDR3 is TGTGCCTGGAGAGGACAGGGTCGGACTGAAGCTTTCTTT.

This clone appeared once. The chain carries TRBV5-1 and TRBJ2-1; the D is unclear. The CDR3 sequence is 14 residues long. V was trimmed by 1 base and J by 5 bases, leaving 10 bases between them. Germline V lookup: CDR1 SGHRS, CDR2 YFSETQ. CDR3 residues: CASSLNTANNEQFF. The CDR3 DNA is TGCGCCAGCAGCTTGAATACAGCAAACAATGAGCAGTTCTTC.

V usage is TRBV19 and J usage is TRBJ2-2; 10 nucleotides agree with TRBD2. The CDR3 consists of 15 residues. Germline trimming cut 5 bases from V and 5 bases from J; bases unmatched to any gene: 5. Looked up from germline, CDR1 is LNHDA and CDR2 is SQIVND (reference sequence). CDR3 sequence: CASSWGLALTGELFF. For the CDR3, the DNA is TGTGCCAGTAGTTGGGGACTAGCGCTAACCGGGGAGCTGTTTTTT.

The chain carries TRBV7-2 and TRBJ1-1, with D tentatively TRBD1 (5 bases). The CDR3 consists of 14 residues. With 6 bases removed from V and 0 bases from J, the gap between germline ends came to 11 bases. Germline values: CDR1 SGHTA, CDR2 FQGNSA. The DNA of the CDR3 is TGTGCCAGCAGAAGGGACTTTATGAACACTGAAGCTTTCTTT. Protein product: CASRRDFMNTEAFF.

V usage is TRBV30 and J usage is TRBJ1-3; D remains ambiguous. The CDR3 has 14 residues. Trimming took 2 bases from V and 0 from J, leaving 8 bases between them. The germline gives CDR1 GTSNPN, CDR2 SVGIG (reference sequence). This CDR3 is CAWSLQASGNTIYF. The DNA of the CDR3 is TGTGCCTGGAGTCTGCAGGCCTCTGGAAACACCATATATTTT.

This sequence joins TRBV5-1 and TRBJ2-2, with 11 positions matching TRBD2. The CDR3 contains 16 residues. Per the germline V gene, CDR1 is SGHRS and CDR2 is YFSETQ. V shed 3 bases and J 1 base; nucleotides not matched to a gene: 2. This chain's CDR3 is CASSSGLAGNTGELFF. The CDR3 DNA is TGCGCCAGCAGCTCCGGACTAGCGGGGAACACCGGGGAGCTGTTTTTT.

This clone came up once. The J gene is TRBJ1-5, the V gene TRBV28; 9 nucleotides agree with TRBD1. Germline loops: CDR1 MDHEN, CDR2 SYDVKM. V was pared by 3 bases and J by 5 bases, with 17 bases of the junction left unmatched. The CDR3 consists of 19 residues. The CDR3 region has the DNA TGTGCCAGCAGTTTGATCAAGAAACAGGGGGCGCAGGTTGATCAGCCCCAGCATTTT. Translation gives CASSLIKKQGAQVDQPQHF.

This rearrangement joins TRBV7-2 to TRBJ1-1; D might be TRBD1 (5 bases). The V and J ends lost 3 bases and 11 bases respectively, with 19 bases between them. The CDR3 contains 14 residues. Germline V gene lookup returns CDR1 SGHTA and CDR2 FQGNSA. CDR3 coding DNA: TGTGCCAGCAGCTTGGGACTCCTACCCCGGGGGGCTTTCTTT. Protein sequence: CASSLGLLPRGAFF.

Turning to this clone: A junction end diverges from the germline sequence, so it may reflect a read error. The chain has TRBV28 and TRBJ2-1; TRBD2 is a possible D gene (6 bases). The CDR3 length is 15 residues. Per the germline V gene, CDR1 is MDHEN and CDR2 is SYDVKM. The CDR3 nucleotides are TGTGCCAGCAGTCCCCTTTTAACCGGGACTGGGGCCGGGATCTTC. This codes for CASSPLLTGTGAGIF.

The J gene is TRBJ1-1, the V gene TRBV28; D is uncertain. The germline gives CDR1 MDHEN, CDR2 SYDVKM. Trimming took 6 bases from V and 8 from J, leaving 34 bases between them. The CDR3 runs 19 residues. The CDR3 bases are TGTGCCAGCAGCATAGACAAACCGCAAACAGCGGATCGCCTTCCCGAAGCTTTCTTT. It encodes CASSIDKPQTADRLPEAFF.

CDR3: CASSLDRGRVRAFF. CDR3 nucleotides: TGTGCCAGCAGCTTGGACAGGGGGCGAGTAAGAGCTTTCTTT. V usage is TRBV5-6 and J usage is TRBJ1-1; the match to TRBD1 covers 9 bases. The length of the CDR3 is 14 residues. Trimming removed 0 bases from V and 10 bases from J; junction bases left unmatched: 7. CDR1 and CDR2 (germline): SGHDT, YYEEEE.

The chain couples TRBV2 to TRBJ1-3; TRBD1 aligns across 7 bases. This CDR3 is built from 14 residues. The V gene's germline CDR1 is SNHLY and CDR2 FYNNEI. The ends lost 6 bases at V and 3 bases at J; junction bases unmatched: 5. CDR3 nucleotide sequence: TGTGCCAGCAGGATGGGACAGATTGGAAACACCATATATTTT. Amino acid sequence: CASRMGQIGNTIYF. The whole variable domain, filled in from reference TRBV2 and TRBJ1-3, reads EPEVTQTPSHQVTQMGQEVILRCVPISNHLYFYWYRQILGQKVEFLVSFYNNEISEKSEIFDDQFSVERPDGSNFTLKIRSTKLEDSAMYFCASRMGQIGNTIYFGEGSWLTVV.